One T cell receptor beta chain is described in this entry. Profiling relied on immunoSEQ multiplex PCR, and the TCRdb table lists in-frame clones only, not all of them. This table has 55,000 to 75,000 clones, 92% appearing once. The sample originates from a study of technical replicates of blood from a few donors. The CDR3 consists of 13 residues. Per the germline V gene, CDR1 is WSHSY and CDR2 is SAAADI. Trimming at V came to 8 bases and at J to 5 bases, leaving 7 bases not matched to a gene. The sample was T cells isolated from PBMCs. The receptor comes from a human donor in good health. The V call is TRBV10-2, the J call TRBJ1-1; 8 bases are shared with TRBD1. CDR3 coding DNA: TGCGCCAGCGGTTCACAGGGGGGAACTGAAGCTTTCTTT. Its translation is CASGSQGGTEAFF.